Below, one TCR beta chain is given with its context. The entry originates in a study of T-cell reconstitution after alpha-beta-depleted transplantation in children. Per the germline V gene, CDR1 is DFQATT and CDR2 is SNEGSKA (reference sequence). CDR3 length equals 15 residues. The V and J ends lost 6 bases and 3 bases respectively, with 21 bases between them. Unique molecular identifiers were incorporated into the prepared TCRbeta library. TCRdb redid the calling of the PCR reads with MiXCR, one entry per CDR3 protein. The sample includes about 610,000 distinct CDR3 sequences, about 10% of them seen just once.

The receptor was isolated from a human donor who donated a stem cell graft to a child with acute myeloid leukemia. The starting material was PBMCs from the stem cell graft donor, obtained from the stem cell graft. The chain joins TRBV20-1 to TRBJ2-7, with a weak D call TRBD2 (6 bases). The CDR3: CSAQSWGRSNYEQYF. CDR3 DNA: TGCAGTGCCCAGAGTTGGGGGAGGTCCAACTACGAGCAGTACTTC.